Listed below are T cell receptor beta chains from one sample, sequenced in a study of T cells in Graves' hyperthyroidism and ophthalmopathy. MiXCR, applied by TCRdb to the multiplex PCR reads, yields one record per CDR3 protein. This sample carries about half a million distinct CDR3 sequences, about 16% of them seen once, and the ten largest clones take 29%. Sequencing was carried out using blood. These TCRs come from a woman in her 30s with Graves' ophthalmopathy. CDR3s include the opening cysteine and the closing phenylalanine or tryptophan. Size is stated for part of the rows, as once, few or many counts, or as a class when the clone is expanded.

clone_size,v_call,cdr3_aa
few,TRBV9,CASSSAGSRNTGELFF
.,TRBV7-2,CASSQWDTPTGGQYF
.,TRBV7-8,CASSQFGTRGTGELFF
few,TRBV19,CASSIPGTARPYEQYF
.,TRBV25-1,CASRVYGAEAFF
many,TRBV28,CASSKQGWDGYTF
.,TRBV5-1,CASSFRPGGLNIQYF
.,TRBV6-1,CASSEGQGELYEQYF
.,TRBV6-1,CASVMTGTRSPLHF
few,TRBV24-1,CATSGSEGQGFSGANVLTF
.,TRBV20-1,CSARKTSGSHNEQFF
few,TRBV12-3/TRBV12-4,CASSPMGGSYNEQFF
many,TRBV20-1,CSAPGGKYNSPLHF
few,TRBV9,CASRATGANYGYTF
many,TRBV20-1,CSPRQRLAGNYEQYF
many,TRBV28,CASSFAATSSYEQYF
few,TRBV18,CASSPLISGELFF
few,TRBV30,CAWSVLFGRDTQETQYF
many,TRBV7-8,CASSLTGGRGETQYF
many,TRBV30,CACSGRINEQFF
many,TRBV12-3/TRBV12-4,CASSTTQSTSGSWEQYF
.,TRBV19,CASSIWPAGTSGNIQYF
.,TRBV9,CASSVEQASTDTQYF
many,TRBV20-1,CSASTSGRASYNEQFF
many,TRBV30,CAWSDGDEQFF
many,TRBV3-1,CASRQGTSGTQETQYF
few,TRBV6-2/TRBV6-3,CASSSSGSGNRNEQFF
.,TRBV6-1,CASSELNPRSGQPQHF
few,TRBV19,CASSIGDSGSGYEQYF
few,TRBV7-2,CASSLLPLGGGVNEQFF
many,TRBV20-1,CSASPQGASITDTQYF
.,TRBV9,CASSVGRSQRFF
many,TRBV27,CASSPQTSGWDEQFF
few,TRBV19,CASSITWDLNIQYF
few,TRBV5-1,CASSLSGKETDTQYF
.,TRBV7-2,CASSKSAGRGTGELFF
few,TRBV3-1,CASSPRGGVSYEQYF
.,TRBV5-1,CASSLEGYDTQYF
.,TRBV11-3,CASSHGGAGANVLTF
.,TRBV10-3,CATHRPGSTDTQYF
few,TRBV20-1,CSARPPGGATNEKLFF
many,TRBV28,CASSLGLAGIEQFF
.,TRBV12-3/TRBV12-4,CASRLAGVSDAQYF
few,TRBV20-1,CSAVGSVSWETQYF
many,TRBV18,CASSPPPGRDSYEQYF
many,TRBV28,CASSHSNRAQEPQHF
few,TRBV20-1,CSAPRQGEDEQYF
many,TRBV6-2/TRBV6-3,CASSYSPSGRSPNIQYF
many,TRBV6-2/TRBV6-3,CASSYSLSKRPSGTGELFF
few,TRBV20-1,CSARGQIDNEQFF
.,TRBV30,CASSVTPAGNYEQYF
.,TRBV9,CASSVATSGGAYEQYF
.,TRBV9,CASSVGDFTDTQYF
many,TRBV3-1,CASSHLVRGRGSPLHF
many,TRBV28,CASSRGLREQYF
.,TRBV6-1,CASSPDTDSYEQYF
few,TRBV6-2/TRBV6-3,CAGGRVYGYTF
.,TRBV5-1,CASSLPGQGRVYNEQFF
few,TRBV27,CASSLAAAGGNTQYF